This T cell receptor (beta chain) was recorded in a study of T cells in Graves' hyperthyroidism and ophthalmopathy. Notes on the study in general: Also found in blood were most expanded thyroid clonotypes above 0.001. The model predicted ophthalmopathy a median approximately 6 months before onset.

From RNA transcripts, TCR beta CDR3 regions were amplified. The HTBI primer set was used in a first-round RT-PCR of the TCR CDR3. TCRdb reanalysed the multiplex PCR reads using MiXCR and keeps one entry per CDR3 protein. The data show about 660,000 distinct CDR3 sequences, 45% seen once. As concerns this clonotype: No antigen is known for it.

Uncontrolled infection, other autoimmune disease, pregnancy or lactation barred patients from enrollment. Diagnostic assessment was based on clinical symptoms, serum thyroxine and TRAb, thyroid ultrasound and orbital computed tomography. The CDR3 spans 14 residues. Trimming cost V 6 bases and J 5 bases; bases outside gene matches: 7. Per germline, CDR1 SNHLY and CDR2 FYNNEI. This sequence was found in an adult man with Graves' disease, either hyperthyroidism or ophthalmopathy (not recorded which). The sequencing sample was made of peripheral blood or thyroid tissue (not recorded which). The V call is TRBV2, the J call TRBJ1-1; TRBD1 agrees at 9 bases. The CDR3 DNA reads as TGTGCCAGCAGCATACAGGGGGCATTTACTGAAGCTTTCTTT. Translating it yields CASSIQGAFTEAFF.